The 23 T cell receptor beta chains presented below share a single source sample, sequenced in a study of graft-versus-host responses after intestinal transplantation. Produced via immunoSEQ multiplex PCR; TCRdb's table is partial and in-frame only. Of tens of thousands of clones listed, around 93% were seen once; the top ten hold roughly 2%. No antigen is known for these receptors. Source: unstimulated CD8+ T cells sorted from spleen or lymph node cells, taken before intestinal transplant. The receptors shown here come from a human donor who received an intestinal transplant.

This chain uses TRBV9 with TRBJ2-1; 12 nucleotides line up with TRBD2. Germline CDR1 SGDLS, CDR2 YYNGEE. This CDR3 comprises 16 residues. With V trimmed by 1 base and J by 7 bases, 6 bases remained unmatched. CDR3 nucleotide sequence: TGTGCCAGCAGCGTAAGCCTAGCGGGGGGGCCGAATGAGCAGTTCTTC. It yields the protein CASSVSLAGGPNEQFF.

The rearrangement joins TRBV7-7 to TRBJ2-3; 7 bases fit TRBD1. Germline V gene sequence: CDR1 SSHAT, CDR2 FNYEAQ (reference sequence). After removal of 5 bases from V and 0 bases from J, the junction contained 5 bases not matched to a gene. The CDR3 consists of 15 residues. CDR3 nucleotides: TGTGCCAGCAGCCCTGGGACAGTAAGCACAGATACGCAGTATTTT. Its protein is CASSPGTVSTDTQYF.

The chain joins TRBV10-1 to TRBJ1-5; D perhaps matches TRBD1 (5 bases). Germline values: CDR1 WNHNN, CDR2 SYGVQD (reference sequence). The CDR3 spans 15 residues. Deletions cut 3 bases from V and 4 bases from J, with 13 bases between. Here the CDR3 DNA reads TGCGCCAGCAGTGAAATATCAGGGACTAATCAGCCCCAGCATTTT. This encodes CASSEISGTNQPQHF.

The chain has TRBV30 and TRBJ2-7; the D gene is possibly TRBD1 (6 bases). The V end lost 1 base, the J end lost 4 bases, and 17 bases lay between the germline ends. In germline, CDR1 is GTSNPN, CDR2 SVGIG (reference sequence). This CDR3 comprises 15 residues. CDR3: CAWSGPPGQVYEQYF. The CDR3 DNA reads TGTGCCTGGAGTGGACCGCCGGGACAAGTTTACGAGCAGTACTTC.

The chain couples TRBV4-3 to TRBJ2-7; 9 nucleotides agree with TRBD1. Looked up from germline, CDR1 is LGHNA and CDR2 is YSLEER. The CDR3 runs 16 residues. The J segment lost 5 bases and the V segment lost 3 bases, leaving 11 bases of the junction unmatched. CDR3 nucleotides: TGCGCCAGCAGCCACAGAACCACAGGGGGCGCGGACGAGCAGTACTTC. It codes for CASSHRTTGGADEQYF.

This sequence joins TRBV11-2 and TRBJ2-7, with TRBD1 identical over 9 bases. The trim removed 5 bases at V and 2 bases at J, leaving 4 bases unmatched. The CDR3 consists of 14 residues. Germline loops: CDR1 SGHAT, CDR2 FQNNGV. This chain's CDR3 is CASSLQGAPYEQYF. For the CDR3, the DNA is TGTGCCAGCAGCCTACAGGGGGCTCCCTACGAGCAGTACTTC.

The chain recombines TRBV11-3 with TRBJ2-3; D uncertain. This CDR3 is 15 amino acids long. Germline CDR1 is SGHNT and CDR2 is YENEEA. Between the trimmed V and J ends, which lost 4 bases and 1 base, there was a span of 12 bases. CDR3 in DNA: TGTGCCAGCAGCTCCGCAAGCCGGGGCACAGATACGCAGTATTTT. The encoded protein is CASSSASRGTDTQYF.

The rearrangement uses TRBV11-2 and TRBJ2-3; D may be TRBD2 (6 bases). The CDR3 covers 14 residues. Deletions cut 5 bases from V and 4 bases from J, with 13 bases between. CDR1 SGHAT and CDR2 FQNNGV come from the germline V gene. CDR3 nucleotide sequence: TGTGCCAGCAGCCCTCTGGAGGGTGCAGATACGCAGTATTTT. Translation: CASSPLEGADTQYF.

This clone was seen just once. The chain links TRBV10-2 to TRBJ2-7; 8 bases are shared with TRBD2. This CDR3 spans 12 amino acids. The V and J ends lost 10 bases and 4 bases, in that order; junction bases with no gene match: 6. Germline-derived CDR1 and CDR2 are WSHSY and SAAADI. The CDR3 is CATHSGGYEQYF. The DNA for the CDR3 is TGCGCCACCCACTCGGGGGGGTACGAGCAGTACTTC.

The V gene is TRBV29-1, the J gene TRBJ1-2; tentatively, D is TRBD1 (5 bases). In germline, CDR1 is SQVTM, CDR2 ANQGSEA. Trimming removed 4 bases from V and 0 bases from J, with 18 bases in between. The CDR3 runs to 16 residues. The CDR3 protein is CSVVPLTEKANYGYTF. The CDR3, as DNA: TGCAGCGTTGTGCCTTTGACAGAGAAAGCTAACTATGGCTACACCTTC.

The J gene is TRBJ2-2, the V gene TRBV29-1; possible D gene TRBD1, 5 bases. This CDR3 region has 16 residues. Trimming left V 5 bases short and J 3 bases short, with 19 bases between. Germline CDR1 and CDR2: SQVTM and ANQGSEA. The CDR3 DNA reads TGCAGCGTTCGAGGCAGGGCGGACGAGGACACCGGGGAGCTGTTTTTT. This gives the protein CSVRGRADEDTGELFF.

The chain has TRBV19 and TRBJ2-1, with TRBD1 matching over 7 bases. This CDR3 region has 15 residues. V shed 3 bases and J 5 bases; nucleotides not matched to a gene: 7. Per the germline V gene, CDR1 is LNHDA and CDR2 is SQIVND (reference sequence). The CDR3 DNA sequence: TGTGCCAGTAGTATGGGGGACAGCAAACACAATGAGCAGTTCTTC. As protein: CASSMGDSKHNEQFF.

This chain connects TRBV12-1 to TRBJ2-3; TRBD2 reflects the table's D call only, with no check against the DNA. TRBV12-1 is classified as a pseudogene. The CDR3 has 12 amino acids. For the CDR3, the DNA is TGTGCCAGCAGCACGGGGGGGGATACGCAGTATTTT. The encoded protein is CASSTGGDTQYF.

This chain links TRBV7-9 with TRBJ2-1, with 10 positions matching TRBD1. V was clipped by 4 bases and J by 7 bases; unmatched bases: 7. Germline loops: CDR1 SEHNR, CDR2 FQNEAQ (reference sequence). The CDR3 totals 15 residues. The CDR3: CASSYPLGQGNEQFF. DNA for the CDR3: TGTGCCAGCAGCTACCCCTTGGGACAGGGGAATGAGCAGTTCTTC.

The rearrangement uses TRBV6-5 and TRBJ1-1; tentatively, D is TRBD1 (6 bases). The CDR3 contains 14 residues. Trimming removed 5 bases at V and 0 bases at J, with 10 bases between. The germline V gene has CDR1 MNHEY and CDR2 SVGAGI. CDR3 region: CASSQTGMNTEAFF. The CDR3 DNA follows: TGTGCCAGCAGTCAGACAGGAATGAACACTGAAGCTTTCTTT.

This chain links TRBV4-1 with TRBJ2-3; TRBD1 matches at 10 bases. With 4 bases clipped from V and 4 bases from J, the junction kept 5 bases outside the gene matches. Germline V gene sequence: CDR1 MGHRA, CDR2 YSYEKL. This CDR3 contains 15 residues. The CDR3 sequence: CASSPGTGDADTQYF. The CDR3 DNA reads TGCGCCAGCAGCCCAGGGACAGGGGACGCAGATACGCAGTATTTT.

The J gene is TRBJ2-1, the V gene TRBV27, with D perhaps matching TRBD1 (5 bases). The CDR3 extends over 14 amino acids. Trimming shortened V by 5 bases and J by 0 bases, and 8 bases separated the two germline ends. Per the germline V gene, CDR1 is MNHEY and CDR2 is SMNVEV (reference sequence). Here the CDR3 DNA reads TGTGCCAGCAGTCAGGGATTCTCCTACAATGAGCAGTTCTTC. This sequence encodes CASSQGFSYNEQFF.

This rearrangement joins TRBV30 to TRBJ2-1; D possibly corresponds to TRBD2 (6 bases). Germline V gene lookup returns CDR1 GTSNPN and CDR2 SVGIG (reference sequence). This CDR3 contains 11 residues. Trimming shortened V by 5 bases and J by 8 bases, and 10 bases separated the two germline ends. The chain's CDR3 is CAWLAIDEQFF. CDR3 DNA sequence: TGTGCCTGGCTAGCGATCGATGAGCAGTTCTTC.

The gene calls are TRBV4-1 and TRBJ1-6, with D uncertain. This CDR3 region has 14 residues. Germline lookup yields CDR1 MGHRA and CDR2 YSYEKL. The ends were cut back, 4 bases at V and 7 bases at J, with 11 bases in the middle. The CDR3 loop is CASSLEGGNSPLHF. The CDR3 region has the DNA TGCGCCAGCAGCCTTGAGGGAGGGAATTCACCCCTCCACTTT.

This sequence joins TRBV6-5 and TRBJ1-2, with D tentatively TRBD1 (5 bases). The CDR3 loop spans 14 amino acids. The V gene's germline CDR1 is MNHEY and CDR2 SVGAGI. Trimming cost V 2 bases and J 4 bases, with 11 bases left between them. For the CDR3, the DNA is TGTGCCAGCAGTTACAGGGGTTTTGGCTATGGCTACACCTTC. Amino acid sequence: CASSYRGFGYGYTF.

V and J are TRBV6-5 and TRBJ1-1; no definite D call. The CDR3 covers 13 residues. Trimming stripped 0 bases from V and 10 bases from J, with 12 bases between. The germline gives CDR1 MNHEY, CDR2 SVGAGI. CDR3 nucleotides: TGTGCCAGCAGTTACTCGACCGGGTTAGGAGCTTTCTTT. The encoded protein is CASSYSTGLGAFF.

The chain uses TRBV5-5 and TRBJ2-4; no clear D. This CDR3 is 17 amino acids long. Germline V gives CDR1 SGHKS, CDR2 YYEKEE (reference sequence). Trimming stripped 0 bases from V and 0 bases from J, with 13 bases between. The CDR3 reads CASSLDARILAKNIQYF. DNA of the CDR3: TGTGCCAGCAGCTTGGATGCCAGAATTCTAGCCAAAAACATTCAGTACTTC.

The chain carries TRBV7-2 and TRBJ2-1; D remains ambiguous. V was pared by 5 bases and J by 7 bases, with 24 bases between. Per germline, CDR1 SGHTA and CDR2 FQGNSA. The CDR3 consists of 17 residues. The CDR3 is CASSLSVARARVNEQFF. The CDR3 DNA reads as TGTGCCAGCAGCCTGAGCGTAGCTCGCGCCCGAGTAAATGAGCAGTTCTTC. The full variable domain, in which reference TRBV7-2 and TRBJ2-1 provide the parts outside the CDR3, is GAGVSQSPSNKVTEKGKDVELRCDPISGHTALYWYRQSLGQGLEFLIYFQGNSAPDKSGLPSDRFSAERTGGSVSTLTIQRTQQEDSAVYLCASSLSVARARVNEQFFGPGTRLTVL.